This passage covers 21 T cell receptor beta chains from one sample sequenced in a study of T cell responses to AZD1222 COVID-19 vaccine. Assay: immunoSEQ multiplex PCR; the TCRdb copy retains only in-frame clones and omits some. The data hold some 150,000 clones, with around 83% observed a single time. This specimen was peripheral blood, taken 28 days after the second AZD1222 dose. The source is an adult who received the AZD1222 COVID-19 vaccine.

The CDR3 is CASRGQGKGYTF. The CDR3 DNA reads as TGTGCCAGTAGAGGACAGGGGAAAGGCTACACCTTC. The genes are TRBV28 and TRBJ1-2, with 9 bases lining up with TRBD1. Germline V gene lookup returns CDR1 MDHEN and CDR2 SYDVKM. Trimming at V came to 9 bases and at J to 8 bases, leaving 7 bases not matched to a gene. The CDR3 length is 12 residues.

The genes are TRBV5-1 and TRBJ1-4; TRBD1 aligns across 10 bases. This CDR3 is 14 amino acids long. The V segment lost 4 bases and the J segment 7 bases; nucleotides outside the gene matches: 4. The germline V gene has CDR1 SGHRS and CDR2 YFSETQ. CDR3 in amino acids: CASSQGTGAEKLFF. In DNA, the CDR3 is TGCGCCAGCAGCCAGGGGACAGGGGCTGAAAAACTGTTTTTT.

The chain links TRBV29-1 to TRBJ2-7; D call uncertain. V shed 0 bases and J shed 6 bases, with 15 bases lying between them. The germline V gene has CDR1 SQVTM and CDR2 ANQGSEA. The CDR3 is 14 amino acids. Here the CDR3 reads CSVEDLRASSEQYF. The CDR3 region has the DNA TGCAGCGTTGAAGATCTTCGGGCTAGTAGCGAGCAGTACTTC.

The chain employs TRBV7-8 and TRBJ2-2; D is ambiguous. The CDR3 length is 14 residues. Trimming left V 5 bases short and J 0 bases short, with 7 bases between. Germline loops: CDR1 SGHVS, CDR2 FQNEAQ. CDR3 DNA: TGTGCCAGCAGCCCTGCGGCGAACACCGGGGAGCTGTTTTTT. Translating it yields CASSPAANTGELFF.

In the case of this clone: Mismatch with germline at one junction end may stem from a read error. The rearrangement joins TRBV30 to TRBJ1-2; maybe TRBD1 (6 bases). The germline CDR1 and CDR2 sequences are GTSNPN and SVGIG (reference sequence). CDR3 length: 11 residues. In DNA, the CDR3 is TGTGCCCGGAGTGAGGGGGGAGGCTACACCTTC. Residues: CARSEGGGYTF.

This clone was counted once. The V gene is TRBV19, the J gene TRBJ1-4; the D gene is possibly TRBD1 (6 bases). Germline CDR1 and CDR2: LNHDA and SQIVND (reference sequence). The CDR3 runs to 14 residues. The V gene lost 6 bases and the J gene lost 7 bases, with 15 bases spanning the gap. The CDR3 region has the DNA TGTGCCAGTAGAAGGGACAAGTGGACTGAAAAACTGTTTTTT. Encoded protein: CASRRDKWTEKLFF.

Details on this clone: Other DNA sequences in the same sample also yield this CDR3. The chain recombines TRBV2 with TRBJ1-5; 10 bases are shared with TRBD1. CDR3 length: 16 amino acids. Germline-derived CDR1 and CDR2 are SNHLY and FYNNEI. Trimming took 8 bases from V and 1 from J; bases not matched to a gene: 8. The CDR3 is CASRAGQGPSNQPQHF. DNA of the CDR3: TGTGCCAGCCGAGCGGGACAGGGGCCGAGCAATCAGCCCCAGCATTTT.

The chain couples TRBV2 to TRBJ1-5; no reliable D call. Germline CDR1 SNHLY, CDR2 FYNNEI. Trimming took off 3 bases at V and 6 bases at J, with 9 bases between the two ends. The CDR3 totals 13 residues. CDR3 region: CASSDIGTQPQHF. CDR3 bases: TGTGCCAGCAGTGACATAGGTACTCAGCCCCAGCATTTT.

The gene calls are TRBV24-1 and TRBJ2-3; D call uncertain. Germline V gene sequence: CDR1 KGHDR, CDR2 SFDVKD. This CDR3 comprises 13 residues. V lost 4 bases and J lost 1, with 5 bases in between. In nucleotides, the CDR3 is TGTGCCACCAGTGAGGCAGGCACAGATACGCAGTATTTT. Translated: CATSEAGTDTQYF.

This clone was detected only once. The rearrangement joins TRBV9 to TRBJ2-3; the match to TRBD2 covers 7 bases. The CDR3 covers 16 residues. J gave up 4 bases and V 2 bases, and 10 bases lay outside the gene matches. The V gene's germline CDR1 is SGDLS and CDR2 YYNGEE. The CDR3 nucleotides are TGTGCCAGCAGCGTCGAGAGCGGGATAGGGGCAGATACGCAGTATTTT. It encodes CASSVESGIGADTQYF.

The chain links TRBV5-1 to TRBJ1-3; D is uncertain. Trimming took 4 bases from V and 0 from J, leaving 8 bases between them. This CDR3 is built from 14 residues. Germline assignment: CDR1 SGHRS and CDR2 YFSETQ. The CDR3 loop reads CASSLQSSGNTIYF. In nucleotides, the CDR3 is TGCGCCAGCAGCCTACAGAGCTCTGGAAACACCATATATTTT.

The gene calls are TRBV4-2 and TRBJ2-2; 10 nucleotides align to TRBD2. Germline V gene sequence: CDR1 LGHNA, CDR2 YNFKEQ. V shed 0 bases and J 6 bases; nucleotides not matched to a gene: 7. There are 17 residues in the CDR3. The CDR3 protein is CASSQDILAGESGELFF. Here the CDR3 DNA reads TGTGCCAGCAGCCAAGATATTCTAGCGGGGGAGTCCGGGGAGCTGTTTTTT.

This chain uses TRBV5-5 with TRBJ2-5, with D maybe TRBD2 (5 bases). This CDR3 contains 14 residues. CDR1 and CDR2 (germline): SGHKS, YYEKEE (reference sequence). V was trimmed by 4 bases and J by 1 base, leaving 11 bases between them. The CDR3 sequence is CASSPGFTQETQYF. CDR3 in DNA: TGTGCCAGCAGCCCGGGGTTTACCCAAGAGACCCAGTACTTC.

This chain connects TRBV7-9 to TRBJ2-1, with no clear D. Trimming took off 8 bases at V and 0 bases at J, with 11 bases between the two ends. CDR3 size: 14 residues. Germline CDR1 and CDR2: SEHNR and FQNEAQ (reference sequence). CDR3 DNA sequence: TGTGCCAGCCCTAGGGCTAGCTCCTACAATGAGCAGTTCTTC. Translated, it gives CASPRASSYNEQFF.

The rearrangement uses TRBV19 and TRBJ1-4, with 7 bases fitting TRBD1. This CDR3 region has 14 residues. Germline CDR1 is LNHDA and CDR2 is SQIVND (reference sequence). Losses at the gene ends were 7 bases for V and 3 bases for J; bases not matched to a gene: 5. The CDR3 is CASTEQGSNEKLFF. In nucleotides, the CDR3 is TGTGCCAGTACGGAACAGGGGTCTAATGAAAAACTGTTTTTT.

A remark on this clone: The same CDR3 is also encoded by other DNA sequences in this sample. The CDR3 DNA reads TGTGCCTGGAGTGTACTTGAGGGTTACGAGCAGTACTTC. Its translation is CAWSVLEGYEQYF. This chain connects TRBV30 to TRBJ2-7; tentatively, D is TRBD2 (5 bases). Germline assignment: CDR1 GTSNPN and CDR2 SVGIG (reference sequence). Trimming stripped 0 bases from V and 4 bases from J, with 10 bases between. The CDR3 is 13 residues long. Full variable domain (outside the CDR3, taken from reference TRBV30 and TRBJ2-7): SQTIHQWPATLVQPVGSPLSLECTVEGTSNPNLYWYRQAAGRGLQLLFYSVGIGQISSEVPQNLSASRPQDRQFILSSKKLLLSDSGFYLCAWSVLEGYEQYFGPGTRLTVT.

The V gene is TRBV20-1, the J gene TRBJ2-5; 9 bases align to TRBD2. This CDR3 has 11 residues. Trimming took 6 bases from V and 13 from J; bases not matched to a gene: 9. CDR1 is DFQATT and CDR2 is SNEGSKA in the germline V gene (reference sequence). The CDR3 protein is CSAGTSPFWYF. CDR3 DNA: TGCAGTGCAGGGACTAGCCCTTTTTGGTACTTC.

The V gene is TRBV10-3, the J gene TRBJ2-3; 14 bases are a match to TRBD2. The CDR3 has 17 residues. Germline V gives CDR1 ENHRY, CDR2 SYGVKD. V shed 7 bases and J 3 bases; nucleotides not matched to a gene: 9. The CDR3 bases are TGTGCCATCACCGCCGGACTAGCGGGGGGTGCAACAGATACGCAGTATTTT. Amino acid sequence: CAITAGLAGGATDTQYF.

The chain carries TRBV7-9 and TRBJ1-3; D ambiguous. The CDR3 has 11 residues. CDR1 is SEHNR and CDR2 is FQNEAQ in the germline V gene (reference sequence). Trimming pared 0 bases from V and 7 bases from J, leaving 1 base between. CDR3: CASSLANTIYF. The CDR3 coding sequence is TGTGCCAGCAGCTTAGCGAACACCATATATTTT.

The CDR3 protein is CATSRNYRDRGNYGYTF. DNA for the CDR3: TGTGCCACCAGCAGAAACTACCGGGACAGGGGCAACTATGGCTACACCTTC. The chain uses TRBV15 and TRBJ1-2; 10 nucleotides match TRBD1. Germline CDR1 LNHNV, CDR2 YYDKDF (reference sequence). J gave up 2 bases and V 2 bases, and 8 bases lay outside the gene matches. This CDR3 has 17 amino acids. The whole variable domain, filled in from reference TRBV15 and TRBJ1-2, reads DAMVIQNPRYQVTQFGKPVTLSCSQTLNHNVMYWYQQKSSQAPKLLFHYYDKDFNNEADTPDNFQSRRPNTSFCFLDIRSPGLGDTAMYLCATSRNYRDRGNYGYTFGSGTRLTVV.

The V and J genes are TRBV11-2 and TRBJ2-2; D remains unclear. Germline CDR1 SGHAT, CDR2 FQNNGV. Trimming stripped 4 bases from V and 6 bases from J, with 6 bases between. The CDR3 is 12 amino acids. CDR3 in amino acids: CASSSPPGELFF. For the CDR3, the DNA is TGTGCCAGCAGCTCCCCTCCCGGGGAGCTGTTTTTT.